The 5 T cell receptor beta chains below come from one sample, sequenced in a study of CD8+ T cells in alopecia areata. Reverse transcription of extracted RNA yielded cDNA, which provided the sequencing template. Assay used: immunoSEQ multiplex PCR; TCRdb lists only in-frame clones, some missing. Of roughly 200,000 clones in the sample, roughly 63% are singletons; the top ten hold about 1.5%. The material sequenced was CD4+ T cells sorted from blood, taken at week 0. Every receptor here comes from a human donor with alopecia areata.

This clone was seen a handful of times. The rearrangement joins TRBV29-1 to TRBJ2-7, with D perhaps matching TRBD1 (6 bases). The V gene lost 1 base and the J gene lost 3 bases, with 10 bases spanning the gap. Germline V gene lookup returns CDR1 SQVTM and CDR2 ANQGSEA. The CDR3 covers 13 residues. The CDR3 DNA reads as TGCAGCGTTGAAGTGGCAGGGGTCTACGAGCAGTACTTC. Translating gives CSVEVAGVYEQYF.

The genes are TRBV10-3 and TRBJ1-1; D is ambiguous. The V gene's germline CDR1 is ENHRY and CDR2 SYGVKD. Trimming pared 6 bases from V and 0 bases from J, leaving 5 bases between. This CDR3 contains 12 residues. CDR3 coding DNA: TGTGCCATCAGAGATGTGAACACTGAAGCTTTCTTT. Protein: CAIRDVNTEAFF.

The rearrangement uses TRBV6-5 and TRBJ2-1; no reliable D call. This CDR3 comprises 12 residues. V was cut by 5 bases and J by 11 bases, with 13 bases left in between. Looked up from germline, CDR1 is MNHEY and CDR2 is SVGAGI. The CDR3 nucleotides are TGTGCCAGCAGTGCTCAACTTGGCCAGCAGTTCTTC. Translated, it gives CASSAQLGQQFF.

This chain connects TRBV7-2 to TRBJ2-5; D not resolved. The CDR3 consists of 12 residues. In germline, CDR1 is SGHTA, CDR2 FQGNSA. Trimming shortened V by 5 bases and J by 3 bases, and 7 bases separated the two germline ends. The CDR3 loop is CASSLNKETQYF. Written as DNA, the CDR3 is TGTGCCAGCAGCCTTAATAAAGAGACCCAGTACTTC.

The chain couples TRBV30 to TRBJ1-2; a possible D gene is TRBD1 (5 bases). This CDR3 comprises 14 residues. Germline CDR1 reads GTSNPN; CDR2 reads SVGIG (reference sequence). Trimming took off 0 bases at V and 2 bases at J, with 10 bases between the two ends. The CDR3 DNA is TGTGCCTGGAGTGTACGGGACTCCAACTATGGCTACACCTTC. Translating it yields CAWSVRDSNYGYTF.